This entry is about one T cell receptor (beta chain). Its specificity is unknown. The data derive from a study of T cell responses to AZD1222 COVID-19 vaccine. Study results and caveats: White British ancestry dominated among donors, who included more females, and clonal diversity was possibly underestimated.

Sequencing used immunoSEQ multiplex PCR; TCRdb keeps in-frame clones, though not all of them. The sample has some 120,000 clones; 88% are singletons. This CDR3 is built from 15 residues. The germline CDR1 and CDR2 sequences are MNHNY and SVGAGI (reference sequence). The V end was cut by 6 bases, the J end by 0 bases, with 12 bases between. Here the sequenced sample was peripheral blood, taken on day 0 of AZD1222 vaccination. The receptor's source is an adult in good health. This chain uses TRBV6-6 with TRBJ1-5, with D uncertain. In nucleotides, the CDR3 is TGTGCCAGCAGATCTACCGTGAATAGCAATCAGCCCCAGCATTTT. Translating it yields CASRSTVNSNQPQHF.